A single T cell receptor beta chain is shown here with its context. CDR1 and CDR2 (germline): DFQATT, SNEGSKA (reference sequence). The CDR3 has 15 amino acids. The junction had 11 bases not matched to a gene; V was cut back by 4 bases and J by 8 bases. The data are from a study of human T cells and chemical hapten exposure. TCRdb re-called the RACE reads with MiXCR, one entry per CDR3 protein. This sample has 180,000 or so distinct CDR3 sequences; more than 25% occur once, and the top ten carry about 2.7%. The time point denotes: pre-sensitization, week 0. As to treatment: therapeutic diphenylcyclopropenone sensitization with weekly scalp DPC. Unfractionated whole blood was the source from which total RNA was extracted.

The TCR was taken from a woman aged 30 to 39 with alopecia areata. Some clones in this sample may be carry-over from other donors' samples. V gene TRBV20-1 combines with J gene TRBJ1-2; TRBD1 matches at 12 bases. Sequenced material: whole blood, taken in connection with sensitization to the hapten diphenylcyclopropenone (DPC). In DNA form, the CDR3 reads TGCAGTGCTATCCGGGACAGGGGGCCCACGCGGGGCTACACCTTC. Translated, it gives CSAIRDRGPTRGYTF.